The subject of this entry is one T cell receptor (beta chain). What it binds is unknown. Both 60 Vbeta primers and 13 Jbeta primers went into the PCR. The assay was immunoSEQ multiplex PCR, and TCRdb's table has in-frame clones only and misses some. The profile shows roughly 67,000 clones, 78% of them singletons. V lost 0 bases and J lost 0; bases outside the gene matches: 10. The CDR3 is 18 residues long. CDR1 and CDR2 from the germline V gene are SGHRS and YFSETQ. The data are from a study of cytomegalovirus exposure and HLA in healthy donors. Overall study findings and caveats: A later analysis linked 15,000 to 20,000 TCR beta sequences to HLA alleles at 0.05 false discovery rate. In a later analysis, TCR association rates varied by HLA locus: DRB1 most, HLA-C fewest.

V gene TRBV5-1 combines with J gene TRBJ2-3; 7 bases are shared with TRBD2. This TCR came from a man aged 35-49 years in good health and CMV-seronegative. Sequenced material: PBMCs. CDR3 sequence (DNA): TGCGCCAGCAGCTTGGGGGACTATAGGGTCCTTAGCACAGATACGCAGTATTTT. Protein: CASSLGDYRVLSTDTQYF. Full variable domain (outside the CDR3, taken from reference TRBV5-1 and TRBJ2-3): KAGVTQTPRYLIKTRGQQVTLSCSPISGHRSVSWYQQTPGQGLQFLFEYFSETQRNKGNFPGRFSGRQFSNSRSEMNVSTLELGDSALYLCASSLGDYRVLSTDTQYFGPGTRLTVL.